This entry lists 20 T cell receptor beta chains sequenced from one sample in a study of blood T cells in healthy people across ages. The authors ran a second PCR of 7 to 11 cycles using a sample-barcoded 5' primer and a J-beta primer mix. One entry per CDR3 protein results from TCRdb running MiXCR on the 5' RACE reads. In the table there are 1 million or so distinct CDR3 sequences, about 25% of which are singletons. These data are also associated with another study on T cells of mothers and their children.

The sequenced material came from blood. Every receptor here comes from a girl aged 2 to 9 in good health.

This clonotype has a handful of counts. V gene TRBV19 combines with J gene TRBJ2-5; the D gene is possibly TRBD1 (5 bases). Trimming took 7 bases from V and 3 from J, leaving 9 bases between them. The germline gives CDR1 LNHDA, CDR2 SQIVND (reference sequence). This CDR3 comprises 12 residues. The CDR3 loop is CASTGREETQYF. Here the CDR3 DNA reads TGTGCCAGTACGGGCAGGGAAGAGACCCAGTACTTC.

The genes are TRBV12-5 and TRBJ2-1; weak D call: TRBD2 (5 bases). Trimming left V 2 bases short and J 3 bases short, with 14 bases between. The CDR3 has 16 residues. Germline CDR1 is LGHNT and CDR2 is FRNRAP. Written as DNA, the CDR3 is TGTGCTAGTGGTTTGCGAACTTCCGGGATCTACAATGAGCAGTTCTTC. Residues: CASGLRTSGIYNEQFF.

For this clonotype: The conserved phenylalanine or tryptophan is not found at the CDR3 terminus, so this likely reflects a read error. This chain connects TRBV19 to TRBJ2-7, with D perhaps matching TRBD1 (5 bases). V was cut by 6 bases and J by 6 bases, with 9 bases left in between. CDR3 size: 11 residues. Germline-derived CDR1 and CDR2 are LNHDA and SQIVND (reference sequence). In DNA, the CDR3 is TGTGCCAGTAGGCAGGGCGGCGAGCAGTACCTC. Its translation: CASRQGGEQYL.

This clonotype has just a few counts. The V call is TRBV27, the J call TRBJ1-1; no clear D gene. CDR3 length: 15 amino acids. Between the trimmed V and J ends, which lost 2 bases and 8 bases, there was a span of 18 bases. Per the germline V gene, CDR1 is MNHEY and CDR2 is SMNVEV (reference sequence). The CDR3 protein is CASSLGVVGLREAFF. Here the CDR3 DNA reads TGTGCCAGCAGTTTAGGGGTCGTCGGACTGAGGGAAGCTTTCTTT.

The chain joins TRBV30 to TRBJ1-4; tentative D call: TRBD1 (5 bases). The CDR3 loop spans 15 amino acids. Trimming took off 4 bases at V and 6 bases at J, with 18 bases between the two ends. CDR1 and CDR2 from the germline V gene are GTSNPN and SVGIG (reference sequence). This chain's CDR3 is CAWNPRRTKDEKLFF. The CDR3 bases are TGTGCCTGGAATCCGCGTAGGACAAAGGATGAAAAACTGTTTTTT.

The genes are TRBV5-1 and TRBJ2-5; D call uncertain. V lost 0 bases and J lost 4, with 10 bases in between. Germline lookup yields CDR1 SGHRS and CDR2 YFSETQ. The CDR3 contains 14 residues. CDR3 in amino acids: CASSLAQVGETQYF. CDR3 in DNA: TGCGCCAGCAGCTTGGCCCAGGTAGGAGAGACCCAGTACTTC.

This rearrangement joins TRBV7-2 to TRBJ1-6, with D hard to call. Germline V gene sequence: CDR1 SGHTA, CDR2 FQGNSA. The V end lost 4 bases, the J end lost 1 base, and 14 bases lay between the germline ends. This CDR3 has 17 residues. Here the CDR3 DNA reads TGTGCCAGCAGCTCACGATATGGGATGTCCTATAATTCACCCCTCCACTTT. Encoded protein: CASSSRYGMSYNSPLHF.

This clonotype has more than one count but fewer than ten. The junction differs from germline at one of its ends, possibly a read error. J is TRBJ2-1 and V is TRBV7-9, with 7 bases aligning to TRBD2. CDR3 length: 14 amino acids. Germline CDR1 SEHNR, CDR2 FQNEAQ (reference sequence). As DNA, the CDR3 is TGTGCCAGCAGCCGGGGGGACTCAGACAATAAGCAGTTCTTC. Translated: CASSRGDSDNKQFF.

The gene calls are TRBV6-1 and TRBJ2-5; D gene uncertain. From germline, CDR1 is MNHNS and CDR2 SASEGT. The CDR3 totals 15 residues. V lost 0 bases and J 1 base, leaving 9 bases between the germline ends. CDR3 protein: CASSEAWASQETQYF. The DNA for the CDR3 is TGTGCCAGCAGTGAAGCGTGGGCCAGCCAAGAGACCCAGTACTTC.

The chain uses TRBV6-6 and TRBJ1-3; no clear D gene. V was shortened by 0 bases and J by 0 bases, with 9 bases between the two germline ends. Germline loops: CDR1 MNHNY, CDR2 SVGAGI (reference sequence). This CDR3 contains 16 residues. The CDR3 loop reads CASSYSLIASGNTIYF. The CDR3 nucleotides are TGTGCCAGCAGTTACTCGCTTATCGCCTCTGGAAACACCATATATTTT.

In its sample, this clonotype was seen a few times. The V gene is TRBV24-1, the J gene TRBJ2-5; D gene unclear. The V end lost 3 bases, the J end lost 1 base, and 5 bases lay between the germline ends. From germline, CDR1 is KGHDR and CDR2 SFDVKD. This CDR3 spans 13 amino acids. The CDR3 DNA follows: TGTGCCACCAGTGATACGACCCAAGAGACCCAGTACTTC. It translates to CATSDTTQETQYF.

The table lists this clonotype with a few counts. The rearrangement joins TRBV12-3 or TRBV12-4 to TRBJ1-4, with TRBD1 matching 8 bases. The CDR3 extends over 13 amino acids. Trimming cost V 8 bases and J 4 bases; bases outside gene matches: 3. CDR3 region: CASRTGFNEKLFF. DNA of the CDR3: TGTGCCAGCCGGACAGGGTTTAATGAAAAACTGTTTTTT.

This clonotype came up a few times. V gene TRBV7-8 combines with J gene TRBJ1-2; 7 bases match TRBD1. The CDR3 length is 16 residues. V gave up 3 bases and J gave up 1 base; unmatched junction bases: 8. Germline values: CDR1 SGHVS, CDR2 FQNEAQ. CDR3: CASSLEGAGFNYGYTF. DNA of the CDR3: TGTGCCAGCAGCTTGGAGGGGGCGGGTTTTAACTATGGCTACACCTTC.

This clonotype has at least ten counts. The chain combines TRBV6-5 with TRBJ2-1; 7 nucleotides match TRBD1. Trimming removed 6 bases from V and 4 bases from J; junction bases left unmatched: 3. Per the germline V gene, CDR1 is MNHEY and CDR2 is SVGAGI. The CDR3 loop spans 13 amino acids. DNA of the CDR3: TGTGCCAGCAGACCGGACAGGTACAATGAGCAGTTCTTC. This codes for CASRPDRYNEQFF.

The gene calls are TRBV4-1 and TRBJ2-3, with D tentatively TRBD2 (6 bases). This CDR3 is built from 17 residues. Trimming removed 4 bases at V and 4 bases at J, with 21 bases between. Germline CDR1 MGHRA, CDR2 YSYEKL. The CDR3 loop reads CASSRPIMGGGADTQYF. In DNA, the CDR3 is TGCGCCAGCAGCCGCCCAATTATGGGGGGAGGAGCAGATACGCAGTATTTT.

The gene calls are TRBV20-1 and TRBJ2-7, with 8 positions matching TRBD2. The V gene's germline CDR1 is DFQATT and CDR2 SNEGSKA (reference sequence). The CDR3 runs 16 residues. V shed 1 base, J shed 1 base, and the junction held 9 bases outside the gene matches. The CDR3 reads CSARVPQAGASYEQYF. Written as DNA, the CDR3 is TGCAGTGCTAGAGTTCCCCAAGCGGGAGCATCCTACGAGCAGTACTTC.

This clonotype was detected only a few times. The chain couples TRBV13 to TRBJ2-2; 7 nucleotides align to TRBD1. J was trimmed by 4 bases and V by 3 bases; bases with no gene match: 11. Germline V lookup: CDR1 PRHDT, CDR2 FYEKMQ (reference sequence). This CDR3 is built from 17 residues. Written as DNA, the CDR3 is TGTGCCAGCAGCTTCAGCCAAGACAGGGTGGGCACCGGGGAGCTGTTTTTT. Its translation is CASSFSQDRVGTGELFF.

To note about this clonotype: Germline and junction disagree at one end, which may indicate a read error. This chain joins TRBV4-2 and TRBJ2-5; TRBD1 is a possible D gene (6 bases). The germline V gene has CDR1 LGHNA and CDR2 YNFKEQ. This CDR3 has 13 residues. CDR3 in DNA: TGTGCCAGCAGCCAGGCCGAGGGGGAGACCCAGCACTTC. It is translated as CASSQAEGETQHF.

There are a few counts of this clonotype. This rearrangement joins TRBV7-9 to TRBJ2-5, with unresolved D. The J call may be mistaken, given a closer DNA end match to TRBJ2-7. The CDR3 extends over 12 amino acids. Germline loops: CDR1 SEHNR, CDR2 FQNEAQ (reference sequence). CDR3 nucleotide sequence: TGTGCCAGCCAGAACGGTCCCTACGAGCAGTACTTC. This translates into CASQNGPYEQYF.

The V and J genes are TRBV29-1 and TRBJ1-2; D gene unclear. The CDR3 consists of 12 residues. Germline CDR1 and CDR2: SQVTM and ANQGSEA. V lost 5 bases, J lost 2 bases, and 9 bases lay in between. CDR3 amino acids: CSVLDINYGYTF. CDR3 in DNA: TGCAGCGTTTTAGACATCAACTATGGCTACACCTTC.